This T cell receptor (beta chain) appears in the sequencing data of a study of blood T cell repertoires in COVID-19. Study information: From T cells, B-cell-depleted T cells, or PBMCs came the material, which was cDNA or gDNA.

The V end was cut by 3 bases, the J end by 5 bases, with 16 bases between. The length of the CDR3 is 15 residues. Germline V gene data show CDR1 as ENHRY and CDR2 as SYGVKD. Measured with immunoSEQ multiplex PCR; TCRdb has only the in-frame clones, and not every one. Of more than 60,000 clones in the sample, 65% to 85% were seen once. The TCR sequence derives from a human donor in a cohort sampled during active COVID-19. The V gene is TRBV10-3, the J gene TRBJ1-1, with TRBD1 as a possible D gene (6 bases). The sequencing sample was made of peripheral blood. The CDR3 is CAISDTTTGLTEAFF. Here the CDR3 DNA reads TGTGCCATCAGTGATACCACCACAGGGTTGACTGAAGCTTTCTTT.